Shown below are 12 T cell receptor beta chains from a single sample sequenced in a study of regulatory T cells in long-lasting Graves disease (dated by TCRdb to about 2021). The sample's time point, from its label and the paper: newly diagnosed GD, antithyroid drugs for less than 3 months. For both TCR sequencing and RNA sequencing, RNA was extracted from PBMCs using TRIzol. The method was multiplex PCR. The sequencer was an Illumina HiSeq 4000. iRepertoire HTBI primers and Arm-PCR amplification of CDR3 regions were used to construct TCR beta libraries. The raw public reads went through TCRdb reprocessing: fastp at Q25, MiXCR clone calling, in-frame beta chains kept. Every distinct CDR3 protein forms one entry, paired with its most common genes and DNA. Across this sample there are 350,000 to 500,000 distinct CDR3 sequences, with 12% to 15% seen only once. The ten most abundant clones make up over 15% of the sample.

These data were likewise used in another study, on T cells in Graves' hyperthyroidism and ophthalmopathy.

The sample in question was peripheral blood mononuclear cells (PBMCs), obtained at new diagnosis, from a patient treated with antithyroid drugs. The receptors here all came from a woman aged 45-65 years with Graves disease. Donor details come from another sample of the same person, matched by shared clones.

This clonotype was seen at least ten times. This sequence joins TRBV6-2 or TRBV6-3 and TRBJ2-7, with a tentative D call TRBD1 (6 bases). Germline V gene lookup returns CDR1 MNHEY and CDR2 SVGEGT. Trimming stripped 4 bases from V and 7 bases from J, with 14 bases between. The CDR3 runs 13 residues. The CDR3 DNA sequence: TGTGCCAGCAGTTTCCGGACAGCCGGGGAGCAGTACTTC. As protein: CASSFRTAGEQYF.

This clonotype was seen only a few times. V and J are TRBV6-2 or TRBV6-3 and TRBJ1-1; the D gene is possibly TRBD1 (6 bases). The CDR3 has 14 residues. V was shortened by 6 bases and J by 1 base, with 12 bases between the two germline ends. The V gene's germline CDR1 is MNHEY and CDR2 SVGEGT. CDR3 region: CASRIQGSNTEAFF. CDR3 sequence (DNA): TGTGCCAGCAGAATACAGGGTTCGAACACTGAAGCTTTCTTT.

About this clonotype itself: Since a much larger clone is just one base distant, this may be a read error. The chain employs TRBV12-3 or TRBV12-4 and TRBJ2-7; 8 nucleotides align to TRBD1. The CDR3 is 14 amino acids. V lost 6 bases and J lost 3; bases outside the gene matches: 7. In nucleotides, the CDR3 is TGTGCCAGCAGCCCCCGGGACAGGTTCTACGAGCAGTACTTC. This sequence encodes CASSPRDRFYEQYF.

In its sample, this clonotype was seen many times. The chain has TRBV12-3 or TRBV12-4 and TRBJ2-1; D gene uncertain. There are 13 residues in the CDR3. V lost 4 bases, J lost 6 bases, and 10 bases lay in between. CDR3 sequence reads: CASSSLGINEQFF. CDR3 in DNA: TGTGCCAGCAGTTCGCTAGGAATCAATGAGCAGTTCTTC.

This clonotype was detected ten times or more. J is TRBJ2-6 and V is TRBV28; 9 bases are shared with TRBD1. CDR3 length equals 16 residues. The V and J ends lost 4 bases and 1 base, in that order; junction bases with no gene match: 2. In germline, CDR1 is MDHEN, CDR2 SYDVKM. The CDR3 protein is CASSSGTGSGANVLTF. DNA of the CDR3: TGTGCCAGCAGTTCAGGGACAGGGTCTGGGGCCAACGTCCTGACTTTC.

The sample holds a few counts of this clonotype. The rearrangement joins TRBV13 to TRBJ2-1, with D perhaps matching TRBD1 (6 bases). Germline V gene sequence: CDR1 PRHDT, CDR2 FYEKMQ (reference sequence). Trimming shortened V by 1 base and J by 12 bases, and 16 bases separated the two germline ends. The CDR3 has 14 residues. The CDR3 sequence: CASSLDDRWAGQFF. In DNA form, the CDR3 reads TGTGCCAGCAGCTTAGATGACAGGTGGGCTGGGCAGTTCTTC.

This clonotype was recorded many times. V gene TRBV28 combines with J gene TRBJ1-2; unclear D gene. Per the germline V gene, CDR1 is MDHEN and CDR2 is SYDVKM. The CDR3 contains 12 residues. The V gene lost 3 bases and the J gene lost 1 base, with 3 bases spanning the gap. DNA of the CDR3: TGTGCCAGCAGTTTCGGTAACTATGGCTACACCTTC. Residues: CASSFGNYGYTF.

This clonotype came up a few times. The gene calls are TRBV10-3 and TRBJ2-7; 7 bases align to TRBD2. V trimming: 2 bases; J trimming: 7 bases; junction bases outside the gene matches: 11. Germline V CDR1 and CDR2: ENHRY, SYGVKD. CDR3 length equals 15 residues. As DNA, the CDR3 is TGTGCCATCAGTGAGGGTCTCGCGGGAGCTAGAGAGCAGTACTTC. Protein sequence: CAISEGLAGAREQYF.

The table lists this clonotype with a few counts. The chain links TRBV5-6 to TRBJ1-4, with 7 bases lining up with TRBD1. This CDR3 has 13 residues. The V gene end was trimmed by 4 bases and the J gene end by 10 bases; junction bases not matched to a gene: 7. The germline CDR1 and CDR2 sequences are SGHDT and YYEEEE. The CDR3 nucleotides read TGTGCCAGCAGCCAAGGACAGGAAGGAAAACTGTTTTTT. It codes for CASSQGQEGKLFF.

The J gene is TRBJ1-4, the V gene TRBV6-2 or TRBV6-3; 7 bases align to TRBD1. Per germline, CDR1 MNHEY and CDR2 SVGEGT. V lost 6 bases, J lost 8 bases, and 9 bases stayed unmatched. CDR3 length: 14 residues. Here the CDR3 DNA reads TGTGCCAGCAGACCAAGACAGGGACAGGAAAAACTGTTTTTT. As protein: CASRPRQGQEKLFF.

This clonotype was seen a handful of times. The chain is built from TRBV5-1 and TRBJ1-2; D unresolved. This CDR3 contains 14 residues. Germline lookup yields CDR1 SGHRS and CDR2 YFSETQ. Trimming left V 0 bases short and J 3 bases short, with 9 bases between. CDR3 in amino acids: CASSLVSGYYGYTF. CDR3 DNA: TGCGCCAGCAGCTTGGTGTCGGGATACTATGGCTACACCTTC.

This clonotype has only one observation. CDR3 residues: CASSLALSPNEQFF. The CDR3 DNA reads TGTGCCAGCAGCTTGGCCTTGTCTCCCAATGAGCAGTTCTTC. The chain employs TRBV5-6 and TRBJ2-1, with D unclear. Trimming removed 0 bases from V and 6 bases from J, with 10 bases in between. The CDR3 is 14 residues long. Germline values: CDR1 SGHDT, CDR2 YYEEEE.